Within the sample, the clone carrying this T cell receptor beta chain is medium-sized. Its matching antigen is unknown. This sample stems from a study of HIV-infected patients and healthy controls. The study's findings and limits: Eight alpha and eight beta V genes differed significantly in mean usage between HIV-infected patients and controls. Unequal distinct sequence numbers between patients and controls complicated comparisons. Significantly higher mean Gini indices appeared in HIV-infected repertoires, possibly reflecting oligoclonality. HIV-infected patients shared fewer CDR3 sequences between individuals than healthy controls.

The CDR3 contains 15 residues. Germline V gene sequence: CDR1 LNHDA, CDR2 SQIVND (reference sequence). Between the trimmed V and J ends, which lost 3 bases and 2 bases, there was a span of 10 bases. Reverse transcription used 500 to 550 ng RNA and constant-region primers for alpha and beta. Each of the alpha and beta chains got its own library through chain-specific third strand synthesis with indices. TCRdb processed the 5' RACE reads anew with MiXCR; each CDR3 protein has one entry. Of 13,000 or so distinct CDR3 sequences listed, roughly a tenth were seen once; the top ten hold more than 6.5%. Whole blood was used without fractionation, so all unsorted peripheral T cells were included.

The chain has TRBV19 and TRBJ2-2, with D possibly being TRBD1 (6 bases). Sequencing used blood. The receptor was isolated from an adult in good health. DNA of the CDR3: TGTGCCAGTAGTATCCGACAGGTTAACACCGGGGAGCTGTTTTTT. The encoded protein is CASSIRQVNTGELFF.